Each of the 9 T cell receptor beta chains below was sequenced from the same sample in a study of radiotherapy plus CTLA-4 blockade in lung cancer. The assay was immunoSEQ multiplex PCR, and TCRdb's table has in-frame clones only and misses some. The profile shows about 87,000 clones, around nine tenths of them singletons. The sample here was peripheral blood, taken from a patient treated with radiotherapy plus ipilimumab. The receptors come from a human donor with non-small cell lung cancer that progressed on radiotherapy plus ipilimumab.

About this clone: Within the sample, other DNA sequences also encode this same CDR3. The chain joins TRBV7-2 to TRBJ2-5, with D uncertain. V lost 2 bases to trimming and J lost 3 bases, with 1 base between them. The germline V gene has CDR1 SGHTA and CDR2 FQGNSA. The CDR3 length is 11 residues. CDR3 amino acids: CASSLKETQYF. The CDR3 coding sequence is TGTGCCAGCAGCTTAAAAGAGACCCAGTACTTC.

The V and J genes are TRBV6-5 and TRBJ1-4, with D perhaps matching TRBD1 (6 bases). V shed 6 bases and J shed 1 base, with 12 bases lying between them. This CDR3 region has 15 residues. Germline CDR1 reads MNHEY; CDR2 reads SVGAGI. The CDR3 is CASRTTGRTNEKLFF. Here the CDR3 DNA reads TGTGCCAGCAGAACTACAGGGAGAACTAATGAAAAACTGTTTTTT.

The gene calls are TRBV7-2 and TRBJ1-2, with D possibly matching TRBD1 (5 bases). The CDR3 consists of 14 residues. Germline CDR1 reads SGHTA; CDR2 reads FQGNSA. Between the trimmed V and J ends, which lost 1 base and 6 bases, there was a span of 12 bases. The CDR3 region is CASSLEGAVHGYTF. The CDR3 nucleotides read TGTGCCAGCAGCTTAGAAGGGGCAGTTCATGGCTACACCTTC.

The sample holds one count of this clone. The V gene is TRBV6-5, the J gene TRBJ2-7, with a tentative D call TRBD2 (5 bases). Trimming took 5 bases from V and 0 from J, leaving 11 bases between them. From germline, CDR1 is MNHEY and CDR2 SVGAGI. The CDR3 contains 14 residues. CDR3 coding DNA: TGTGCCAGCAGTCCTGGACTCTACTCCTACGAGCAGTACTTC. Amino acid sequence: CASSPGLYSYEQYF.

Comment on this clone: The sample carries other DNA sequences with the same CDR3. This CDR3 is CASSPDGNYGYTF. The CDR3 DNA reads TGTGCCAGCTCACCGGACGGGAACTATGGCTACACCTTC. The chain couples TRBV18 to TRBJ1-2; D unclear. This CDR3 spans 13 amino acids. With 3 bases removed from V and 2 bases from J, the gap between germline ends came to 7 bases. Germline lookup yields CDR1 KGHSH and CDR2 LQKENI.

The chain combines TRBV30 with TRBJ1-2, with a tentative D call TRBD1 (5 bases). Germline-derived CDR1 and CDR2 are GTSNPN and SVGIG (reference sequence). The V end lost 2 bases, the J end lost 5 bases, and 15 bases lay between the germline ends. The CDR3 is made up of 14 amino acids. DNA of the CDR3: TGTGCCTGGAGTAAAGGGGTAGGCCTATATGGCTACACCTTC. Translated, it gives CAWSKGVGLYGYTF.

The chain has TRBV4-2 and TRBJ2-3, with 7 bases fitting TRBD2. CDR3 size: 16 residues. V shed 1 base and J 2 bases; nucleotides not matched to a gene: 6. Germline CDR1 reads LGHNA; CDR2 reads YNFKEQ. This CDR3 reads CASSQGEAGTTDTQYF. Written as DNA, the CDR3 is TGTGCCAGCAGCCAAGGGGAAGCGGGAACCACAGATACGCAGTATTTT.

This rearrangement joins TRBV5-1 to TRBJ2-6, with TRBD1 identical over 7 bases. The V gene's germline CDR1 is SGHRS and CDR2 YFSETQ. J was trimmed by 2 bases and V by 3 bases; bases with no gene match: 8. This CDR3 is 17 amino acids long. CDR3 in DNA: TGCGCCAGCAGCTGGAGTTCAACAGGGGCTGGGGCCAACGTCCTGACTTTC. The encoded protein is CASSWSSTGAGANVLTF. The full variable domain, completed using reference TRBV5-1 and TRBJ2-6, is KAGVTQTPRYLIKTRGQQVTLSCSPISGHRSVSWYQQTPGQGLQFLFEYFSETQRNKGNFPGRFSGRQFSNSRSEMNVSTLELGDSALYLCASSWSSTGAGANVLTFGAGSRLTVL.

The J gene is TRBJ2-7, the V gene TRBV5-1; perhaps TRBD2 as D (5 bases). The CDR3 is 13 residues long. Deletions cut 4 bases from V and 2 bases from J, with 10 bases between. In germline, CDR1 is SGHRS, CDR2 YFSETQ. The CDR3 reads CASSRLAAYEQYF. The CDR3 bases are TGCGCCAGCAGCAGGCTAGCAGCCTACGAGCAGTACTTC.